This T cell receptor (beta chain) was recorded in a study of blood T cell repertoires in COVID-19. Turning to the study itself: The origin of the acute and convalescent COVID-19 samples was the United States, Italy and Spain.

Germline CDR1 and CDR2: SGHTS and YDEGEE. The CDR3 has 14 amino acids. The ends lost 2 bases at V and 4 bases at J; junction bases unmatched: 5. Assignments of participants to cohorts depended upon their own reported clinical history. It was within 2 weeks before study entry that exposed participants met a COVID-19 case. Repertoires were generated with immunoSEQ multiplex PCR, while TCRdb's copy carries only in-frame clones and drops some. The table records some 270,000 clones, roughly 85% of them present only once. This chain links TRBV5-8 with TRBJ1-1; TRBD1 matches 7 bases. Sequencing was performed on PBMCs or T cells enriched from blood (not recorded which). The TCR originated in a woman aged 45-65 years who had been exposed to COVID-19. Here the CDR3 reads CASSFAGGGTEAFF. The CDR3 DNA reads TGTGCCAGCAGCTTCGCAGGGGGTGGCACTGAAGCTTTCTTT.